This T cell receptor beta chain was identified in a study of beta chain features in type 1 diabetes. Sequencing targeted expressed TCRB transcripts, as all isolated RNA had been reverse transcribed. The assay was immunoSEQ multiplex PCR, and TCRdb's table has in-frame clones only and misses some. The sample gives 680,000 or so clones, roughly 16% of which show up once; approximately 0.093% is in the top ten. This clone was detected a few times. V lost 2 bases to trimming and J lost 0 bases, with 8 bases between them. CDR3 size: 15 residues. CDR1 is ENHRY, CDR2 SYGVKD, per germline. The source material was naive CD4+ T cells from blood. This receptor was identified in a man between 18 and 35 years old in good health. This chain joins TRBV10-3 and TRBJ1-3; no definite D call. The CDR3 DNA reads TGTGCCATCAGTGAGCCAACAGTCTCTGGAAACACCATATATTTT. Protein product: CAISEPTVSGNTIYF.